The clone carrying this T cell receptor (beta chain) was recorded at least ten times. Its matching antigen is unknown. This sample was included in a study of T cells in Graves' hyperthyroidism and ophthalmopathy. At the level of the study: The initial diagnosis was the point when peripheral blood was collected, ahead of any treatment.

Progressors' blood was drawn at hyperthyroidism diagnosis, before ophthalmopathy symptoms. Study-wide points: Ophthalmopathy, which appeared later, was predicted by the model a median approximately 6 months before onset.

This CDR3 region has 12 residues. Germline trimming cut 10 bases from V and 14 bases from J; bases unmatched to any gene: 8. Germline V gene lookup returns CDR1 MDHEN and CDR2 SYDVKM. Researchers took RNA transcripts and amplified the TCR beta CDR3 regions from them. HTBI primers drove first-round RT-PCR of the TCR CDR3. TCRdb ran MiXCR on the multiplex PCR reads and lists one entry per CDR3 protein. The sample consists of 250,000 to 300,000 distinct CDR3 sequences, 13% of them appearing once. Sequencing was done on a sample of blood. The chain is built from TRBV28 and TRBJ2-1, with 13 positions matching TRBD2. The TCR was taken from a woman in her 30s with Graves' hyperthyroidism that later progressed to Graves' ophthalmopathy. The CDR3 sequence is CATYGLAGAEFF. CDR3 nucleotides: TGTGCCACATACGGACTAGCGGGAGCCGAGTTCTTC. Based on the CDR3 plus reference TRBV28 and TRBJ2-1, the full variable domain is DVKVTQSSRYLVKRTGEKVFLECVQDMDHENMFWYRQDPGLGLRLIYFSYDVKMKEKGDIPEGYSVSREKKERFSLILESASTNQTSMYLCATYGLAGAEFFGPGTRLTVL.